This TCR beta chain was documented in a study of beta chain features in type 1 diabetes. The CDR3 sequence is 17 residues long. Germline trimming cut 5 bases from V and 4 bases from J; bases unmatched to any gene: 16. Per germline, CDR1 LNHDA and CDR2 SQIVND (reference sequence). Every bit of the isolated RNA underwent reverse transcription, so sequencing read expressed TCRB transcripts. The protocol was immunoSEQ multiplex PCR, while the TCRdb copy is restricted to in-frame clones and leaves out a portion. The data contain 15,000 to 20,000 clones, about 50% of them singletons. Sequences were obtained from stem cell memory CD4+ T cells from blood. This chain links TRBV19 with TRBJ1-1, with 7 positions matching TRBD1. The sequence was obtained from a man between 18 and 35 years old in good health. Here the CDR3 reads CASSPLPGQQTPTEAFF. The CDR3 DNA reads as TGTGCCAGTAGTCCTCTACCGGGACAGCAAACGCCCACTGAAGCTTTCTTT.